This TCR beta chain originates from a study of Graves' ophthalmopathy and Graves' hyperthyroidism. Trimming at V came to 3 bases and at J to 6 bases, leaving 2 bases not matched to a gene. This CDR3 contains 14 residues. CDR1 and CDR2 from the germline V gene are MNHEY and SMNVEV (reference sequence). CDR3 regions of TCR beta were amplified from RNA transcripts. RT-PCR in the first round used HTBI primers; a second-round multiplex PCR followed. MiXCR, run by TCRdb on the multiplex PCR reads, gives a single entry per CDR3 protein. This table has 580,000 or so distinct CDR3 sequences, 39% appearing once. This clonotype was counted many times.

The chain is built from TRBV27 and TRBJ1-6; 7 bases align to TRBD1. Sequencing input: peripheral blood or thyroid tissue (not recorded which). This TCR was sampled from an adult man with Graves' hyperthyroidism. In DNA form, the CDR3 reads TGTGCCAGCAGTTTCGGGACAGTTAATTCACCCCTCCACTTT. As protein: CASSFGTVNSPLHF.